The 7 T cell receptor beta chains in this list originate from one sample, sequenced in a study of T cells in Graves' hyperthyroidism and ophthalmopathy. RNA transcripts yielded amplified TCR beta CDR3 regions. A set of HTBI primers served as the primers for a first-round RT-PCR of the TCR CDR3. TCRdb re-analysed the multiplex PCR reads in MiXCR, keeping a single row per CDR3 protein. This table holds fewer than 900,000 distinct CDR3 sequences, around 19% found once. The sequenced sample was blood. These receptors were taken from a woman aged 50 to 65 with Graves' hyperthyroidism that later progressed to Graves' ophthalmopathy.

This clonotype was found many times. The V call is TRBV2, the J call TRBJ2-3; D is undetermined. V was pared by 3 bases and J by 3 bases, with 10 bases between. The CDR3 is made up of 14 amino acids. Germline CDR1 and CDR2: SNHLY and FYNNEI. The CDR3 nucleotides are TGTGCCAGCAGTGACGGTGCCTCAACAGATACGCAGTATTTT. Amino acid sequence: CASSDGASTDTQYF.

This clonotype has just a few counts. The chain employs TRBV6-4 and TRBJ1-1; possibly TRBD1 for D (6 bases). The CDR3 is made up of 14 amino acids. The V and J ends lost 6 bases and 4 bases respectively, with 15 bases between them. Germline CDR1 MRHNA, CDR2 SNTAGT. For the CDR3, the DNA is TGTGCCAGCAGGGCACAGGGTCTGGCCACTGAAGCTTTCTTT. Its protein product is CASRAQGLATEAFF.

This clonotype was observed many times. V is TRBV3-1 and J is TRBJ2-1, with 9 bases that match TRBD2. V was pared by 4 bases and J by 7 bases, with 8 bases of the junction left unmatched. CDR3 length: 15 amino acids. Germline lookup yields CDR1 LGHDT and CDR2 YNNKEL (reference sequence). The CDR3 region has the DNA TGTGCCAGCAGCCCGAAGGGACTAGCCCCAAATGAGCAGTTCTTC. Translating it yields CASSPKGLAPNEQFF.

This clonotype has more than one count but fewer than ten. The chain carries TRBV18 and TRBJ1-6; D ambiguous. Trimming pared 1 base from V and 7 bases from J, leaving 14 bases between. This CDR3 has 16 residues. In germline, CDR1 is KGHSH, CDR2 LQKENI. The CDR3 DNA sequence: TGTGCCAGCTCACCACTAAGAACGAGCCAGAATTCACCCCTCCACTTT. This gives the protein CASSPLRTSQNSPLHF.

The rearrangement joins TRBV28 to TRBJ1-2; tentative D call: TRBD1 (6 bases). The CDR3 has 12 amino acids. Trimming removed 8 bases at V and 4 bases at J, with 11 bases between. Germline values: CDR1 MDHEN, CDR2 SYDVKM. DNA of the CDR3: TGTGCCAGCCTAGGGGGGGGCTATGGCTACACCTTC. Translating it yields CASLGGGYGYTF.

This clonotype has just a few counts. The CDR3 coding sequence is TGCGCCAGCAGTGCTAACCGGGGATCTGGTGGCTACACCTTC. This translates into CASSANRGSGGYTF. The rearrangement links TRBV10-1 to TRBJ1-2; D is undetermined. V dropped 4 bases and J dropped 7 bases, with 16 bases sitting between them. Per the germline V gene, CDR1 is WNHNN and CDR2 is SYGVQD (reference sequence). This CDR3 region has 14 residues.

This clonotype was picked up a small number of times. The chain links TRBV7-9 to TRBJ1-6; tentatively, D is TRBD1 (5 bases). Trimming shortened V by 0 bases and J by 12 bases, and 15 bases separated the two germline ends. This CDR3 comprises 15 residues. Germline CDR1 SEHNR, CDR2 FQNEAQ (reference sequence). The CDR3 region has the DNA TGTGCCAGCAGCTTAGCCCCCCAGGGTTACGGACCCCTCCACTTT. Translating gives CASSLAPQGYGPLHF.